These 24 T cell receptor beta chains originate from one sample sequenced in a study of T cells in Graves' hyperthyroidism and ophthalmopathy. Amplified regions were TCR beta CDR3 sequences from RNA transcripts. A first-round RT-PCR of the TCR CDR3 used the HTBI primer set. TCRdb re-called the multiplex PCR reads with MiXCR, one entry per CDR3 protein. The sample comprises roughly 530,000 distinct CDR3 sequences, about 15% of which are singletons, and 15% to 20% rests with the top ten. The sample consisted of blood. The source is a woman aged 18-29 years with Graves' ophthalmopathy.

This clonotype was seen at least ten times. The gene calls are TRBV28 and TRBJ2-5, with 11 positions matching TRBD1. The trim removed 7 bases at V and 5 bases at J, leaving 9 bases unmatched. The CDR3 has 15 amino acids. Germline V gene lookup returns CDR1 MDHEN and CDR2 SYDVKM. The DNA of the CDR3 is TGTGCCAGCACCCTAGGGACAGGGGGGGAGGAGACCCAGTACTTC. It is translated as CASTLGTGGEETQYF. The whole variable domain, filled in from reference TRBV28 and TRBJ2-5, reads DVKVTQSSRYLVKRTGEKVFLECVQDMDHENMFWYRQDPGLGLRLIYFSYDVKMKEKGDIPEGYSVSREKKERFSLILESASTNQTSMYLCASTLGTGGEETQYFGPGTRLLVL.

V is TRBV19 and J is TRBJ2-7; D is unclear. With 1 base removed from V and 7 bases from J, the gap between germline ends came to 14 bases. CDR1 LNHDA and CDR2 SQIVND come from the germline V gene (reference sequence). The CDR3 loop spans 14 amino acids. The CDR3 loop is CASSIGPESGEQYF. In DNA form, the CDR3 reads TGTGCCAGTAGTATAGGCCCGGAGAGTGGGGAGCAGTACTTC.

The chain uses TRBV9 and TRBJ1-1; 7 bases are shared with TRBD1. The CDR3 is 15 amino acids. Germline loops: CDR1 SGDLS, CDR2 YYNGEE. J was trimmed by 3 bases and V by 4 bases; bases with no gene match: 9. This chain's CDR3 is CASSSRQGGDTEAFF. CDR3 in DNA: TGTGCCAGCAGCTCCCGACAGGGTGGAGACACTGAAGCTTTCTTT.

This clonotype occurred a few times. V gene TRBV27 combines with J gene TRBJ2-5; TRBD2 aligns across 14 bases. Unmatched junction bases numbered 11, after V lost 6 bases and J lost 2 bases. There are 18 residues in the CDR3. Per germline, CDR1 MNHEY and CDR2 SMNVEV (reference sequence). For the CDR3, the DNA is TGTGCCAGCAGCCTGGGACTAGCGGGGGCCGGGGGACAAGAGACCCAGTACTTC. Translating gives CASSLGLAGAGGQETQYF.

This clonotype was seen ten or more times. This chain links TRBV28 with TRBJ2-3; TRBD1 matches at 8 bases. Germline lookup yields CDR1 MDHEN and CDR2 SYDVKM. The CDR3 covers 15 residues. Trimming at V came to 4 bases and at J to 2 bases, leaving 5 bases not matched to a gene. CDR3 sequence: CASSSSDRDTDTQYF. CDR3 bases: TGTGCCAGCAGTTCCTCGGACAGGGACACAGATACGCAGTATTTT. The whole variable domain, filled in from reference TRBV28 and TRBJ2-3, reads DVKVTQSSRYLVKRTGEKVFLECVQDMDHENMFWYRQDPGLGLRLIYFSYDVKMKEKGDIPEGYSVSREKKERFSLILESASTNQTSMYLCASSSSDRDTDTQYFGPGTRLTVL.

V is TRBV9 and J is TRBJ2-2, with D maybe TRBD1 (5 bases). V was cut by 3 bases and J by 1 base, with 7 bases left in between. The CDR3 totals 14 residues. Germline V gene sequence: CDR1 SGDLS, CDR2 YYNGEE. Written as DNA, the CDR3 is TGTGCCAGCAGCGCCCAGGGGAACACCGGGGAGCTGTTTTTT. Amino acids: CASSAQGNTGELFF.

This clonotype was seen at least ten times. V and J are TRBV2 and TRBJ1-2; a weak D match, TRBD1 (6 bases). The V end lost 4 bases, the J end lost 2 bases, and 23 bases lay between the germline ends. The CDR3 spans 18 residues. Germline loops: CDR1 SNHLY, CDR2 FYNNEI. The DNA of the CDR3 is TGTGCCAGCAGTGCGGCCGGGGGCAGGGGACTAGCGAACTATGGCTACACCTTC. Amino acids: CASSAAGGRGLANYGYTF.

Concerning this clonotype: Possible read error: a much larger clone is one base away. V usage is TRBV5-1 and J usage is TRBJ2-7; 12 nucleotides match TRBD2. After removal of 6 bases from V and 7 bases from J, the junction contained 11 bases not matched to a gene. The CDR3 spans 15 residues. CDR1 and CDR2 from the germline V gene are SGHRS and YFSETQ. The CDR3 sequence: CASINLTSGRHEQYF. The CDR3 DNA reads TGCGCCAGCATCAATCTAACTAGCGGGAGGCATGAGCAGTACTTC.

This chain uses TRBV5-8 with TRBJ1-3; 7 nucleotides line up with TRBD1. The ends lost 4 bases at V and 0 bases at J; junction bases unmatched: 16. The CDR3 length is 19 residues. CDR1 is SGHTS, CDR2 YDEGEE, per germline. In nucleotides, the CDR3 is TGTGCCAGCAGCCCCCCCCTAATTAGGGACAGACACTCTGGAAACACCATATATTTT. It encodes CASSPPLIRDRHSGNTIYF.

This clonotype was counted many times. This sequence joins TRBV7-2 and TRBJ2-3; 10 bases map to TRBD2. The V and J ends lost 6 bases and 8 bases, in that order; junction bases with no gene match: 8. The CDR3 is made up of 14 amino acids. Per germline, CDR1 SGHTA and CDR2 FQGNSA. The CDR3 sequence is CASRDSGGWSTQYF. CDR3 DNA: TGTGCCAGCAGGGATAGCGGGGGGTGGAGTACGCAGTATTTT.

This chain connects TRBV29-1 to TRBJ1-1; 8 bases are shared with TRBD1. This CDR3 contains 18 residues. Trimming took 2 bases from V and 1 from J; bases not matched to a gene: 15. Germline CDR1 is SQVTM and CDR2 is ANQGSEA. DNA of the CDR3: TGCAGCGTTGAAATTTGGACAGGGCGTTTATCGCGGAACACTGAAGCTTTCTTT. This sequence encodes CSVEIWTGRLSRNTEAFF.

CDR3 bases: TGTGCCAGCACCAAGACTAGCTCCTACAATGAGCAGTTCTTC. Translating it yields CASTKTSSYNEQFF. The chain is built from TRBV12-3 or TRBV12-4 and TRBJ2-1, with TRBD2 as a possible D gene (6 bases). Trimming removed 7 bases from V and 0 bases from J, with 10 bases in between. The CDR3 is made up of 14 amino acids.

This clonotype showed up many times. This chain joins TRBV6-1 and TRBJ2-1, with 9 positions matching TRBD1. This CDR3 spans 15 amino acids. Germline CDR1 and CDR2: MNHNS and SASEGT. The trim removed 6 bases at V and 8 bases at J, leaving 11 bases unmatched. CDR3 nucleotide sequence: TGTGCCAGCAGCAGATCCGGGACAGGGTCCCATGAGCAGTTCTTC. Its protein is CASSRSGTGSHEQFF.

The V and J genes are TRBV4-1 and TRBJ2-1; 14 nucleotides agree with TRBD2. V lost 2 bases, J lost 7 bases, and 10 bases stayed unmatched. The CDR3 totals 18 residues. CDR1 and CDR2 (germline): MGHRA, YSYEKL. CDR3 protein: CASSQTGTSGSRGNEQFF. Written as DNA, the CDR3 is TGCGCCAGCAGCCAAACCGGGACTAGCGGGAGCAGAGGGAATGAGCAGTTCTTC.

The sample holds many counts of this clonotype. The chain joins TRBV7-2 to TRBJ2-2, with 7 bases identical to TRBD2. The V gene's germline CDR1 is SGHTA and CDR2 FQGNSA. This CDR3 has 16 residues. V lost 4 bases, J lost 6 bases, and 11 bases stayed unmatched. The CDR3 region has the DNA TGTGCCAGCAGCTCCTCGAGCGGGACGGGCGCCGGGGAGCTGTTTTTT. It codes for CASSSSSGTGAGELFF.

This clonotype was seen many times. J is TRBJ2-3 and V is TRBV30; D could derive from TRBD1 or TRBD2 (5 bases each). This CDR3 region has 17 residues. V was shortened by 2 bases and J by 1 base, with 19 bases between the two germline ends. Germline-derived CDR1 and CDR2 are GTSNPN and SVGIG (reference sequence). This chain's CDR3 is CAWSRGSGRGRTDTQYF. In DNA, the CDR3 is TGTGCCTGGAGTAGGGGCAGCGGACGAGGCCGCACAGATACGCAGTATTTT.

In its sample, this clonotype was seen many times. The V and J genes are TRBV10-3 and TRBJ2-3; D is unclear. CDR1 is ENHRY, CDR2 SYGVKD, per germline. The CDR3 runs to 16 residues. Trimming pared 4 bases from V and 0 bases from J, leaving 14 bases between. CDR3 amino acids: CAISAPIGQSTDTQYF. The CDR3 nucleotides read TGTGCCATCAGTGCCCCCATTGGGCAAAGCACAGATACGCAGTATTTT.

In this sample, this clonotype turned up a few times. The CDR3 bases are TGTGCCAGCAGCGAAGGAGGGGGCAGCTATGGCTACACCTTC. Residues: CASSEGGGSYGYTF. The chain employs TRBV27 and TRBJ1-2, with 7 bases that match TRBD1. Germline lookup yields CDR1 MNHEY and CDR2 SMNVEV (reference sequence). The V and J ends lost 6 bases and 4 bases, in that order; junction bases with no gene match: 8. The CDR3 sequence is 14 residues long.

This clonotype was picked up many times. This chain joins TRBV6-2 or TRBV6-3 and TRBJ2-7; TRBD1 is a possible D gene (6 bases). CDR1 is MNHEY, CDR2 SVGEGT, per germline. V was clipped by 7 bases and J by 2 bases, with 24 bases between them. The CDR3 loop spans 17 amino acids. The CDR3 loop is CASTQTGTRPIAYEQYF. The CDR3 bases are TGTGCCAGCACCCAGACGGGGACAAGACCAATCGCCTACGAGCAGTACTTC.

In this sample, this clonotype turned up many times. The chain recombines TRBV11-2 with TRBJ2-4; D perhaps matches TRBD1 (5 bases). Trimming stripped 1 base from V and 0 bases from J, with 10 bases between. The CDR3 is made up of 16 amino acids. The V gene's germline CDR1 is SGHAT and CDR2 FQNNGV. The chain's CDR3 is CASSLAIDRAKNIQYF. The DNA for the CDR3 is TGTGCCAGCAGCTTAGCTATCGACAGAGCCAAAAACATTCAGTACTTC.

This sequence joins TRBV5-4 and TRBJ2-1; D is unresolved. Germline V gene lookup returns CDR1 SGHNT and CDR2 YYREEE (reference sequence). The CDR3 consists of 15 residues. Trimming took off 5 bases at V and 0 bases at J, with 12 bases between the two ends. CDR3 residues: CASSLSGNSYNEQFF. For the CDR3, the DNA is TGTGCCAGCAGTTTATCCGGAAACTCCTACAATGAGCAGTTCTTC.

In this sample, this clonotype turned up a few times. The chain couples TRBV11-3 to TRBJ2-7; 7 nucleotides line up with TRBD2. The germline CDR1 and CDR2 sequences are SGHNT and YENEEA. V was clipped by 4 bases and J by 6 bases; unmatched bases: 9. The CDR3 has 14 amino acids. The chain's CDR3 is CASSSRDYPAEQYF. CDR3 in DNA: TGTGCCAGCAGCTCTAGGGACTACCCAGCCGAGCAGTACTTC.

This clonotype turned up a few times. The rearrangement uses TRBV20-1 and TRBJ2-2; D perhaps matches TRBD1 (6 bases). Trimming shortened V by 4 bases and J by 1 base, and 10 bases separated the two germline ends. Germline-derived CDR1 and CDR2 are DFQATT and SNEGSKA (reference sequence). The CDR3 runs 14 residues. The CDR3, as DNA: TGCAGTGCTACGGGGACAAGGAACACCGGGGAGCTGTTTTTT. It codes for CSATGTRNTGELFF.

As to this clonotype: This may stem from a read error, because a much larger clone lies one nucleotide away. The gene calls are TRBV2 and TRBJ2-7; no firm D call. The V gene's germline CDR1 is SNHLY and CDR2 FYNNEI. V was cut by 7 bases and J by 3 bases, with 10 bases left in between. The CDR3 has 12 amino acids. The CDR3 DNA reads as TGTGCCAGCACCGAGGACGGCTACGAGCAGTACTTC. Translated, it gives CASTEDGYEQYF.